Below are 2 T cell receptor beta chains sequenced from a single sample in a study of breast tumors, draining lymph nodes, adjacent tissues. MiXCR, run by TCRdb on the multiplex PCR reads, gives a single entry per CDR3 protein. Seen here are approximately 190,000 distinct CDR3 sequences, 31% observed once, and the top ten hold roughly 4%. The lymph nodes were axillary draining lymph nodes from breast cancer patients. The sequencing input was axillary lymph node tissue. Receptor source: a female donor with breast cancer. Some clones in this sample may be carry-over from other donors' samples.

This clonotype was counted only a few times. The chain is built from TRBV5-1 and TRBJ2-1, with 13 positions matching TRBD2. The CDR3 is 15 amino acids. Germline loops: CDR1 SGHRS, CDR2 YFSETQ. Trimming removed 5 bases from V and 15 bases from J; junction bases left unmatched: 14. The CDR3 here is CASRRTSGSPIAGFF. CDR3 sequence (DNA): TGCGCCAGCAGAAGGACTAGCGGGAGCCCTATTGCCGGGTTCTTC.

With regard to this clonotype: This may arise from a read error, as a much more abundant clone is one base away. The CDR3 spells CASGVSTTYEQYF. The CDR3 bases are TGTGCCAGCGGAGTATCGACCACCTACGAGCAGTACTTC. The chain employs TRBV5-4 and TRBJ2-7; D is uncertain. Trimming pared 7 bases from V and 2 bases from J, leaving 13 bases between. The CDR3 runs to 13 residues. Germline CDR1 is SGHNT and CDR2 is YYREEE (reference sequence). Supplemented by reference TRBV5-4 and TRBJ2-7, the full variable domain reads ETGVTQSPTHLIKTRGQQVTLRCSSQSGHNTVSWYQQALGQGPQFIFQYYREEENGRGNFPPRFSGLQFPNYSSELNVNALELDDSALYLCASGVSTTYEQYFGPGTRLTVT.